The 23 T cell receptor beta chains below come from one sample, sequenced in a study of Graves' ophthalmopathy and Graves' hyperthyroidism. Amplified TCR beta CDR3 regions were obtained using RNA transcripts as template. First-round RT-PCR with HTBI primers preceded a second-round multiplex PCR. TCRdb processed the multiplex PCR reads anew with MiXCR; each CDR3 protein has one entry. In the table there are some 750,000 distinct CDR3 sequences, 40% of which are singletons. The sequencing sample was made of peripheral blood. Source of these receptors: an adult man with Graves' ophthalmopathy.

This clonotype was detected many times. V gene TRBV7-9 combines with J gene TRBJ1-2; perhaps TRBD1 as D (6 bases). CDR1 and CDR2 (germline): SEHNR, FQNEAQ (reference sequence). The CDR3 totals 13 residues. V was shortened by 5 bases and J by 3 bases, with 10 bases between the two germline ends. The CDR3 coding sequence is TGTGCCAGCAGCCAGGGGAGACACTATGGCTACACCTTC. This sequence encodes CASSQGRHYGYTF.

This rearrangement joins TRBV2 to TRBJ1-2; tentative D call: TRBD1 (5 bases). The V gene lost 5 bases and the J gene lost 0 bases, with 13 bases spanning the gap. The CDR3 sequence is 15 residues long. CDR1 and CDR2 (germline): SNHLY, FYNNEI. DNA of the CDR3: TGTGCCAGCAGTTATTATCAGGGCACTAACTATGGCTACACCTTC. It translates to CASSYYQGTNYGYTF.

The chain uses TRBV29-1 and TRBJ1-5; 9 bases line up with TRBD1. The length of the CDR3 is 15 residues. V lost 2 bases and J lost 11; bases outside the gene matches: 13. Germline assignment: CDR1 SQVTM and CDR2 ANQGSEA. Here the CDR3 DNA reads TGCAGCGTTGAACCGGAACAGGGGGCGGGAGAGACCCAGCATTTT. It yields the protein CSVEPEQGAGETQHF. Full variable domain (remainder filled in from reference TRBV29-1 and TRBJ1-5): SAVISQKPSRDICQRGTSLTIQCQVDSQVTMMFWYRQQPGQSLTLIATANQGSEATYESGFVIDKFPISRPNLTFSTLTVSNMSPEDSSIYLCSVEPEQGAGETQHFGDGTRLSIL.

This clonotype occurred many times. The chain joins TRBV7-9 to TRBJ2-7; 11 positions agree with TRBD1. CDR1 is SEHNR and CDR2 is FQNEAQ in the germline V gene (reference sequence). V gave up 0 bases and J gave up 2 bases; unmatched junction bases: 0. This CDR3 is 15 amino acids long. The CDR3 DNA is TGTGCCAGCAGCTTAGCGGGACAGGGGGCCTACGAGCAGTACTTC. The encoded protein is CASSLAGQGAYEQYF. The full variable domain, completed using reference TRBV7-9 and TRBJ2-7, is DTGVSQNPRHKITKRGQNVTFRCDPISEHNRLYWYRQTLGQGPEFLTYFQNEAQLEKSRLLSDRFSAERPKGSFSTLEIQRTEQGDSAMYLCASSLAGQGAYEQYFGPGTRLTVT.

The sample holds many counts of this clonotype. The chain carries TRBV19 and TRBJ1-6, with unresolved D. Per germline, CDR1 LNHDA and CDR2 SQIVND (reference sequence). The CDR3 has 15 residues. Deletions cut 0 bases from V and 7 bases from J, with 10 bases between. The CDR3 DNA is TGTGCCAGTAGTATAGAGTCAGTGCGGAATTCACCCCTCCACTTT. The encoded protein is CASSIESVRNSPLHF.

This clonotype was seen repeatedly, ten times or more. This chain joins TRBV2 and TRBJ1-1; D is unclear. Germline V lookup: CDR1 SNHLY, CDR2 FYNNEI. The CDR3 contains 12 residues. With 6 bases removed from V and 2 bases from J, the gap between germline ends came to 7 bases. CDR3 in amino acids: CASREHNTEAFF. For the CDR3, the DNA is TGTGCCAGCAGAGAACACAACACTGAAGCTTTCTTT.

This clonotype has a handful of counts. The DNA of the CDR3 is TGTGCCAGCAGTATAGACGGACAGATCTATGGCTACACCTTC. This translates into CASSIDGQIYGYTF. This chain connects TRBV12-3 or TRBV12-4 to TRBJ1-2; D is possibly TRBD1 (6 bases). Trimming removed 5 bases at V and 4 bases at J, with 14 bases between. There are 14 residues in the CDR3.

The CDR3 DNA is TGTGCCAGCAGTCCAGAAGTGGCGGGTTATGGCTACACCTTC. This sequence encodes CASSPEVAGYGYTF. The rearrangement joins TRBV25-1 to TRBJ1-2; D is uncertain. Germline CDR1 and CDR2: MGHDK and SYGVNS. Trimming stripped 5 bases from V and 5 bases from J, with 15 bases between. CDR3 length equals 14 residues.

The rearrangement uses TRBV29-1 and TRBJ2-7; TRBD2 matches 7 bases. This CDR3 is 13 amino acids long. V trimming: 2 bases; J trimming: 4 bases; junction bases outside the gene matches: 5. Germline V gene sequence: CDR1 SQVTM, CDR2 ANQGSEA. The DNA for the CDR3 is TGCAGCGTTGAACGCGGGAGTATTTACGAGCAGTACTTC. Translating gives CSVERGSIYEQYF.

This chain links TRBV28 with TRBJ1-5; 8 bases are shared with TRBD1. Germline CDR1 MDHEN, CDR2 SYDVKM. Trimming removed 5 bases from V and 1 base from J; junction bases left unmatched: 10. There are 17 residues in the CDR3. In DNA, the CDR3 is TGTGCCAGCAGTCCGTCCGACAGGGGACGGAGCAATCAGCCCCAGCATTTT. This codes for CASSPSDRGRSNQPQHF.

This clonotype was seen once. A much larger clone differs from this one at a single base, so this may be a read error. The V and J genes are TRBV2 and TRBJ2-5, with TRBD1 matching 9 bases. The CDR3 spans 15 residues. The V gene end was trimmed by 8 bases and the J gene end by 5 bases; junction bases not matched to a gene: 12. CDR1 and CDR2 from the germline V gene are SNHLY and FYNNEI. The CDR3 protein is CASAPRGQGGETQYF. Written as DNA, the CDR3 is TGTGCCAGCGCCCCGCGGGGACAGGGCGGCGAGACCCAGTACTTC.

Notes on this clonotype: The CDR3 end shows no conserved phenylalanine or tryptophan, and so a read error is likely. V is TRBV9 and J is TRBJ2-7; 11 bases agree with TRBD2. The CDR3 sequence is 15 residues long. From germline, CDR1 is SGDLS and CDR2 YYNGEE. J gave up 0 bases and V 3 bases, and 2 bases lay outside the gene matches. The CDR3 loop reads CASSAGLADSYEQYL. CDR3 DNA sequence: TGTGCCAGCAGCGCGGGACTAGCGGACTCCTACGAGCAGTACCTC.

The chain is built from TRBV2 and TRBJ1-2; the match to TRBD1 covers 7 bases. The CDR3 sequence is 16 residues long. Germline CDR1 and CDR2: SNHLY and FYNNEI. V was clipped by 6 bases and J by 2 bases; unmatched bases: 12. The DNA of the CDR3 is TGTGCCAGCAGGGGGGGGCGGACAGGTGAAAACTATGGCTACACCTTC. It encodes CASRGGRTGENYGYTF.

This rearrangement joins TRBV7-9 to TRBJ2-5, with TRBD2 matching over 12 bases. The CDR3 length is 16 residues. V lost 5 bases and J lost 2; bases outside the gene matches: 6. The germline V gene encodes CDR1 SEHNR and CDR2 FQNEAQ (reference sequence). The CDR3 nucleotides are TGTGCCAGCAGCCGGACTAGCGGGGCGGAACAAGAGACCCAGTACTTC. Amino acid sequence: CASSRTSGAEQETQYF.

This clonotype was counted at least ten times. The genes are TRBV29-1 and TRBJ1-1; no clear D. Deletions cut 5 bases from V and 8 bases from J, with 21 bases between. The CDR3 has 14 residues. Germline V gives CDR1 SQVTM, CDR2 ANQGSEA. The chain's CDR3 is CSVSPGARSSEAFF. The DNA of the CDR3 is TGCAGCGTTTCACCAGGAGCCCGCTCCAGCGAAGCTTTCTTT. The whole variable domain, remainder taken from reference TRBV29-1 and TRBJ1-1, is SAVISQKPSRDICQRGTSLTIQCQVDSQVTMMFWYRQQPGQSLTLIATANQGSEATYESGFVIDKFPISRPNLTFSTLTVSNMSPEDSSIYLCSVSPGARSSEAFFGQGTRLTVV.

This clonotype was detected only a few times. The CDR3: CASSLRGDNEKLFF. The CDR3 nucleotides read TGTGCCAGCAGCTTGAGAGGGGATAATGAAAAACTGTTTTTT. The rearrangement links TRBV7-9 to TRBJ1-4, with D maybe TRBD1 (5 bases). The CDR3 totals 14 residues. Trimming removed 3 bases at V and 4 bases at J, with 9 bases between. Germline CDR1 reads SEHNR; CDR2 reads FQNEAQ (reference sequence).

This clonotype has more than one count but fewer than ten. This chain joins TRBV7-2 and TRBJ2-2; the D gene is possibly TRBD1 (5 bases). This CDR3 contains 17 residues. Trimming cost V 5 bases and J 6 bases, with 22 bases left between them. CDR1 and CDR2 from the germline V gene are SGHTA and FQGNSA. In DNA, the CDR3 is TGTGCCAGCAGCCCCGGACCGACAGATGCCCTTTCCGGGGAGCTGTTTTTT. Amino acids: CASSPGPTDALSGELFF.

J is TRBJ2-7 and V is TRBV2, with D possibly matching TRBD2 (5 bases). V lost 6 bases, J lost 5 bases, and 8 bases lay in between. Germline CDR1 SNHLY, CDR2 FYNNEI. CDR3 length: 11 residues. In DNA form, the CDR3 reads TGTGCCAGCAGGAGCGGCCACGAGCAGTACTTC. This codes for CASRSGHEQYF.

The rearrangement joins TRBV25-1 to TRBJ1-2; 7 nucleotides agree with TRBD1. Per germline, CDR1 MGHDK and CDR2 SYGVNS. CDR3 length: 17 residues. V dropped 3 bases and J dropped 6; count of bases not matched to a gene: 16. CDR3 DNA: TGTGCCAGCAGTGATCCCCGCACAGGGGCTGCTGCGAATGGCTACACCTTC. Encoded protein: CASSDPRTGAAANGYTF.

The chain is built from TRBV20-1 and TRBJ2-1, with a possible D match to TRBD1 (5 bases). The CDR3 runs to 14 residues. Germline CDR1 and CDR2: DFQATT and SNEGSKA (reference sequence). V lost 4 bases, J lost 0 bases, and 10 bases lay in between. CDR3 in amino acids: CSAMRQSSYNEQFF. The CDR3, as DNA: TGCAGTGCTATGAGACAGAGCTCCTACAATGAGCAGTTCTTC.

J is TRBJ2-7 and V is TRBV7-9; D is ambiguous. The length of the CDR3 is 13 residues. Germline lookup yields CDR1 SEHNR and CDR2 FQNEAQ (reference sequence). The V end was cut by 5 bases, the J end by 7 bases, with 15 bases between. As DNA, the CDR3 is TGTGCCAGCAGCCCTATCCCAATGGGGGAGCAGTACTTC. This translates into CASSPIPMGEQYF. The whole variable domain, filled in from reference TRBV7-9 and TRBJ2-7, reads DTGVSQNPRHKITKRGQNVTFRCDPISEHNRLYWYRQTLGQGPEFLTYFQNEAQLEKSRLLSDRFSAERPKGSFSTLEIQRTEQGDSAMYLCASSPIPMGEQYFGPGTRLTVT.

This clonotype showed up just a few times. V usage is TRBV2 and J usage is TRBJ1-6, with D perhaps matching TRBD1 (6 bases). This CDR3 comprises 15 residues. Per germline, CDR1 SNHLY and CDR2 FYNNEI. The ends were cut back, 6 bases at V and 6 bases at J, with 15 bases in the middle. CDR3 sequence reads: CASSHGGTSNSPLHF. The CDR3 DNA follows: TGTGCCAGCAGCCACGGGGGCACGAGTAATTCACCCCTCCACTTT.

A few counts support this clonotype. The V gene is TRBV29-1, the J gene TRBJ2-7, with 7 bases that match TRBD2. After removal of 7 bases from V and 3 bases from J, the junction contained 12 bases not matched to a gene. This CDR3 region has 14 residues. From germline, CDR1 is SQVTM and CDR2 ANQGSEA. The CDR3: CSAKGGVEGYEQYF. The CDR3 region has the DNA TGCAGCGCCAAGGGAGGGGTGGAGGGCTACGAGCAGTACTTC.